A selection of T cell receptor beta chains follows, all from one sample in a study of CXCR3-negative and CXCR3-positive naive CD8 T cells. TCRdb reprocessed the 5' RACE reads; each CDR3 protein has one entry and no DNA is given. This table lists around 150,000 distinct CDR3 sequences. Specimen: naive CXCR3+ CD8+ T cells from blood. These receptors came from a human donor in good health. Some clones in this sample may be carry-over from other donors' samples. Both conserved end residues are part of each CDR3.

>19|TRBV4-1|TRBJ2-6
CASSQLGRGPRARSNVLTF
>15|TRBV7-8|TRBJ2-7
CASSLSRNGRIEQYF
>19|TRBV6-2/TRBV6-3|TRBJ2-1
CASSPGLAGGLGGYNEQFF
>12|TRBV15|TRBJ1-1
CATSPGATEAFF
>17|TRBV28|TRBJ2-1
CASSPIFRTGAHNEQFF
>15|TRBV9|TRBJ2-5
CASSPAGHHQETQYF
>17|TRBV29-1|TRBJ2-1
CSVEGMDTEGTYNEQFF
>12|TRBV28|TRBJ2-7
CASSPQGHEQYF
>15|TRBV7-6|TRBJ2-7
CASSPELGNTYEQYF
>12|TRBV6-2/TRBV6-3|TRBJ1-1
CASSYMGTEAFF
>15|TRBV7-2|TRBJ2-1
CASSATGGDYNEQFF
>14|TRBV11-2|TRBJ2-7
CASSYGTVSYEQYF
>16|TRBV3-1|TRBJ1-5
CASSQEGGYSNQPQHF
>15|TRBV4-2|TRBJ2-3
CASTMGTGGTDTQYF
>15|TRBV9|TRBJ2-3
CASSVGELGTDTQYF
>15|TRBV7-9|TRBJ2-7
CASSRRDRYSYEQYF
>16|TRBV20-1|TRBJ2-7
CSARFPKAGGNYEQYF
>13|TRBV19|TRBJ1-5
CASTPPGYQPQHF
>14|TRBV5-1|TRBJ2-7
CASSFGGRGYEQYF
>17|TRBV14|TRBJ2-1
CASSQDQEPSPYNEQFF